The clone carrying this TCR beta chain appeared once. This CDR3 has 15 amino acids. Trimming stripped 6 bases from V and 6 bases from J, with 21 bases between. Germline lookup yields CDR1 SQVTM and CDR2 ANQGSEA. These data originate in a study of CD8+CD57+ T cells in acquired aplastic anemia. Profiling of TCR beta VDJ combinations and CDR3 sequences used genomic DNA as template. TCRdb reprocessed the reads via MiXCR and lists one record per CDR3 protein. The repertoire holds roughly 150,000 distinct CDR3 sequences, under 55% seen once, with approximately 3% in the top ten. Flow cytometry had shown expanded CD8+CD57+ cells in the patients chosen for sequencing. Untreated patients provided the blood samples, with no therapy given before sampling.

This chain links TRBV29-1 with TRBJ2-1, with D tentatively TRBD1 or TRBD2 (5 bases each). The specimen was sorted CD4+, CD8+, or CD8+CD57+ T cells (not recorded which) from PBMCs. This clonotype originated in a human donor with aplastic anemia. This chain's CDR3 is CSVATPRLGPNEQFF. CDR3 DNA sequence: TGCAGCGTCGCCACCCCCAGGTTGGGACCCAATGAGCAGTTCTTC.